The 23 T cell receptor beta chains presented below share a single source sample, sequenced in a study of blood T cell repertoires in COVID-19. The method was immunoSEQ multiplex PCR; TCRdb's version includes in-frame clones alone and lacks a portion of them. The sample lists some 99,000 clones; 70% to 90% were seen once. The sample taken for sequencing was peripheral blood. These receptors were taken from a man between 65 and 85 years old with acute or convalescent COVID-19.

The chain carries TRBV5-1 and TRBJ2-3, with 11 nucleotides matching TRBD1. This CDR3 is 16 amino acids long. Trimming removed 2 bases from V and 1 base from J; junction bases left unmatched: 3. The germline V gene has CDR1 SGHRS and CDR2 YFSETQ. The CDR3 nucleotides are TGCGCCAGCAGCTTCGCGGGACAGGGGGGCACAGATACGCAGTATTTT. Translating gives CASSFAGQGGTDTQYF.

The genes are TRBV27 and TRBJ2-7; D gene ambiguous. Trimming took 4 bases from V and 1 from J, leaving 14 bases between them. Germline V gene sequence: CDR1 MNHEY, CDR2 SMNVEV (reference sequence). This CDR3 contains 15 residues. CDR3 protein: CASSSIRVRSYEQYF. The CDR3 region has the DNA TGTGCCAGCAGTTCTATCCGGGTCAGATCCTACGAGCAGTACTTC.

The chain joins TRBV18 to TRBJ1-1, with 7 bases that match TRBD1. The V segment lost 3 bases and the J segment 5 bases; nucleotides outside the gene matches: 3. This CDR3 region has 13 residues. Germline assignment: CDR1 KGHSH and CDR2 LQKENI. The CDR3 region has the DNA TGTGCCAGCTCACCGAGGGGGCGGACTGAAGCTTTCTTT. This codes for CASSPRGRTEAFF.

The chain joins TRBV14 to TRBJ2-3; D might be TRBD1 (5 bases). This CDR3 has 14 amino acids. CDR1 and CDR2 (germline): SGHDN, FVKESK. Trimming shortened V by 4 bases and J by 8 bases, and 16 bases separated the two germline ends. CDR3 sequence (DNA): TGTGCCAGCAGCCTCAGGGTTTTCACGGCTACGCAGTATTTT. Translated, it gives CASSLRVFTATQYF.

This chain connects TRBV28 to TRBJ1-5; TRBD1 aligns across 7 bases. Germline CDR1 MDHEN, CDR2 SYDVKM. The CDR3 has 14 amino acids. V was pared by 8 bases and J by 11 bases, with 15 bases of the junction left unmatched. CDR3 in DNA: TGTGCCAGCGGATTGACAGGGTTTTTAGGGTCCCAGCATTTT. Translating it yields CASGLTGFLGSQHF.

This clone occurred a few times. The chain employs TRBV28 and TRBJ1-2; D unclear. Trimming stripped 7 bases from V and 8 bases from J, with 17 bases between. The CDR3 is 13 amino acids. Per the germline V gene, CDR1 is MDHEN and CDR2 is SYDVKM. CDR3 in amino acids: CASTLPPSEGYTF. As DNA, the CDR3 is TGTGCCAGCACTCTGCCCCCCTCCGAGGGCTACACCTTC.

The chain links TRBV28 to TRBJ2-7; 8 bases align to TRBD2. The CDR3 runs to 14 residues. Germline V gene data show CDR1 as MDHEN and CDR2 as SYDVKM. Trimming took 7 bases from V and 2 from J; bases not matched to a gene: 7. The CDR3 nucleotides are TGTGCCAGCATCTCGGGGGGGCCCACCTACGAGCAGTACTTC. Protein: CASISGGPTYEQYF. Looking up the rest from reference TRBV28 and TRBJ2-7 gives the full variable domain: DVKVTQSSRYLVKRTGEKVFLECVQDMDHENMFWYRQDPGLGLRLIYFSYDVKMKEKGDIPEGYSVSREKKERFSLILESASTNQTSMYLCASISGGPTYEQYFGPGTRLTVT.

The DNA for the CDR3 is TGTGCCAGCAGCGGCGGGGGTGTCAACACTGAAGCTTTCTTT. Amino acids: CASSGGGVNTEAFF. The chain joins TRBV9 to TRBJ1-1, with D maybe TRBD1 (5 bases). The germline V gene has CDR1 SGDLS and CDR2 YYNGEE. This CDR3 comprises 14 residues. Trimming pared 3 bases from V and 2 bases from J, leaving 11 bases between.

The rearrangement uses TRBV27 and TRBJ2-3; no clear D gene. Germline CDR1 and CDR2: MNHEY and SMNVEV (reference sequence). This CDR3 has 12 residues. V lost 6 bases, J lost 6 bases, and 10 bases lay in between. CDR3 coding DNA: TGTGCCAGCAGCCTCCTATGGGATACGCAGTATTTT. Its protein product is CASSLLWDTQYF.

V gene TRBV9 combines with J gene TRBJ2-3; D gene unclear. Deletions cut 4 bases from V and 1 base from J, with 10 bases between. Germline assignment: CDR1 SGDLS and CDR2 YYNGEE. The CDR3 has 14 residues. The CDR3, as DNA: TGTGCCAGCAGCCTAGACCGCGGCACAGATACGCAGTATTTT. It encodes CASSLDRGTDTQYF.

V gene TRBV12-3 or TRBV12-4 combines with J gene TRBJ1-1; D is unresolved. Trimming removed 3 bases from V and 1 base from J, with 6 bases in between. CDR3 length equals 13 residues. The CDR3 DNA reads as TGTGCCAGCAGTTTGGCCGCGAACACTGAAGCTTTCTTT. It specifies CASSLAANTEAFF.

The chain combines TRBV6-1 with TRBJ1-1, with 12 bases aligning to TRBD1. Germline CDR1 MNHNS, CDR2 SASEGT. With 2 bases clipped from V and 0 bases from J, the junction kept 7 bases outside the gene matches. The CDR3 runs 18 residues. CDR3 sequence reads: CASSEPGQGARVNTEAFF. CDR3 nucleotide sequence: TGTGCCAGCAGTGAACCGGGACAGGGGGCGAGGGTGAACACTGAAGCTTTCTTT.

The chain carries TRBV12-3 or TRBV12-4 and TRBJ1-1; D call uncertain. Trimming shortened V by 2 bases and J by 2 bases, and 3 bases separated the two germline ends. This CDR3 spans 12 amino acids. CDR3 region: CASSLHNTEAFF. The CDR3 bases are TGTGCCAGCAGTTTACATAACACTGAAGCTTTCTTT.

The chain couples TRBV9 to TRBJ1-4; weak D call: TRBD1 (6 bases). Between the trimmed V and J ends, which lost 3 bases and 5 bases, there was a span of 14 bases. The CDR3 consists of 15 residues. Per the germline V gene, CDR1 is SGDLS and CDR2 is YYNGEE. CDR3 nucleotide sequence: TGTGCCAGCAGCGCGATCGACAGGTTCAATGAAAAACTGTTTTTT. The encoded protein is CASSAIDRFNEKLFF.

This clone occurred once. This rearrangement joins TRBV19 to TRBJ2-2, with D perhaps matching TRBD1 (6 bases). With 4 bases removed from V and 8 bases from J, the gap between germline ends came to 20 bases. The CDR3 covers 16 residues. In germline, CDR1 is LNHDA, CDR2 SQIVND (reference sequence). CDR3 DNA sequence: TGTGCCAGTAGTAAGGAAACAGGGTTGTCGAGAGGGGAGCTGTTTTTT. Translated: CASSKETGLSRGELFF.

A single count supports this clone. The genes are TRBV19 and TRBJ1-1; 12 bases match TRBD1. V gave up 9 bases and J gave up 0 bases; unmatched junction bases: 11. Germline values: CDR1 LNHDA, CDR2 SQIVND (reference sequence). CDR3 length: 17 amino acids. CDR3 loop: CASNAVGTGGVNTEAFF. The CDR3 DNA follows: TGTGCCAGCAACGCCGTTGGGACAGGGGGCGTGAACACTGAAGCTTTCTTT.

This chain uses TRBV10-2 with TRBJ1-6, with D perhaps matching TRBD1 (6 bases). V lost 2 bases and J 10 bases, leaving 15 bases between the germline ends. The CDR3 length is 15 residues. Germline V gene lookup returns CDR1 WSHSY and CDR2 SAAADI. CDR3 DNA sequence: TGCGCCAGCAGTGAGGGGGGCAGGGGACTATCACCCCTCCACTTT. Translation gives CASSEGGRGLSPLHF.

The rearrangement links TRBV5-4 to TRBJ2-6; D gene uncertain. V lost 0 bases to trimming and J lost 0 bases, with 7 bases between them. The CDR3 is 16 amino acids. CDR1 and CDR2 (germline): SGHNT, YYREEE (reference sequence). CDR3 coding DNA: TGTGCCAGCAGCTTGGCCCCCCGCTCTGGGGCCAACGTCCTGACTTTC. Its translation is CASSLAPRSGANVLTF.

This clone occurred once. CDR3 sequence (DNA): TGTGCCAGCAGCCAAGTCGAGGGGGCGAATGAGCAGTTCTTC. It encodes CASSQVEGANEQFF. V usage is TRBV3-1 (or the pseudogene TRBV3-2) and J usage is TRBJ2-1; 7 bases are a match to TRBD1. The CDR3 has 14 amino acids. Germline CDR1 LGHDT, CDR2 YNNKEL (reference sequence). The V and J ends lost 1 base and 7 bases, in that order; junction bases with no gene match: 4.

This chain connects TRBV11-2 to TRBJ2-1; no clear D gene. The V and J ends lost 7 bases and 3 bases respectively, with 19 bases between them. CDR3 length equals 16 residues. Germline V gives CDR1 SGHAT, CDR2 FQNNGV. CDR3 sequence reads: CASTPMVTQSYNEQFF. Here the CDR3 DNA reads TGTGCCAGCACCCCCATGGTTACACAGAGCTACAATGAGCAGTTCTTC.

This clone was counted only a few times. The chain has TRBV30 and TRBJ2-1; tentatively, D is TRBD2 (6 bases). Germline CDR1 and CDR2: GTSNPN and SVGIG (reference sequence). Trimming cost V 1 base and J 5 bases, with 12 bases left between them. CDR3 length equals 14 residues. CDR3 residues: CAWSAGVGDNEQFF. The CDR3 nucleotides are TGTGCCTGGAGTGCGGGGGTAGGGGACAATGAGCAGTTCTTC.

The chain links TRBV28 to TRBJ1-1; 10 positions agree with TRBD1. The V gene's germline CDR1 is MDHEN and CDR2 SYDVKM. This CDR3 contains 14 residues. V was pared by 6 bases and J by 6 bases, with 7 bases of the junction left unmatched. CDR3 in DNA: TGTGCCAGCAGGGGGACAGGGGTGTTGTCTGAAGCTTTCTTT. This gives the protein CASRGTGVLSEAFF.

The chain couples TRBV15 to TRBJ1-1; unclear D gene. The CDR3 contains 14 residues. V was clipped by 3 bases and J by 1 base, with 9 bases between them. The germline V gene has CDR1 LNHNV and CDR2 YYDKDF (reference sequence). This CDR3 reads CATSRGGTNTEAFF. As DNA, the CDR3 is TGTGCCACCAGCAGGGGAGGCACGAACACTGAAGCTTTCTTT.